The next 9 T cell receptor beta chains were all read from a single sample in a study of cytomegalovirus exposure and HLA in healthy donors. Measured with immunoSEQ multiplex PCR; TCRdb has only the in-frame clones, and not every one. The sample includes about 120,000 clones, 75% to 90% of them seen just once. Sequenced material: PBMCs. These TCRs come from a woman under 30 in good health and CMV-seronegative.

The CDR3 spells CASSPRVRTPNTGELFF. For the CDR3, the DNA is TGTGCCAGCAGCCCTAGAGTTCGGACTCCAAACACCGGGGAGCTGTTTTTT. V gene TRBV4-2 combines with J gene TRBJ2-2; D possibly corresponds to TRBD2 (5 bases). V was clipped by 4 bases and J by 2 bases, with 17 bases between them. The V gene's germline CDR1 is LGHNA and CDR2 YNFKEQ. The CDR3 has 17 residues.

The chain is built from TRBV6-6 and TRBJ1-2, with D tentatively TRBD1 (6 bases). V lost 4 bases and J lost 5, with 14 bases in between. The germline V gene encodes CDR1 MNHNY and CDR2 SVGAGI (reference sequence). The CDR3 consists of 14 residues. The chain's CDR3 is CASSSRTVLYGYTF. As DNA, the CDR3 is TGTGCCAGCAGTTCCCGGACAGTATTGTATGGCTACACCTTC.

The V call is TRBV10-3, the J call TRBJ1-2; 10 nucleotides line up with TRBD1. The V and J ends lost 10 bases and 7 bases, in that order; junction bases with no gene match: 12. Germline assignment: CDR1 ENHRY and CDR2 SYGVKD. This CDR3 region has 14 residues. The CDR3 DNA sequence: TGTGCCACCGAAGGGACAGGGGATCTCTTTGGCTACACCTTC. It is translated as CATEGTGDLFGYTF.

V is TRBV11-2 and J is TRBJ2-7, with TRBD2 matching over 8 bases. Germline V gene sequence: CDR1 SGHAT, CDR2 FQNNGV. V dropped 6 bases and J dropped 5; count of bases not matched to a gene: 18. This CDR3 region has 17 residues. The CDR3 reads CASRTGRGTRSSHEQYF. DNA of the CDR3: TGTGCCAGCAGGACCGGCCGGGGGACTAGAAGTTCCCACGAGCAGTACTTC.

The chain carries TRBV4-1 and TRBJ1-2, with 9 nucleotides matching TRBD1. The length of the CDR3 is 17 residues. J was trimmed by 3 bases and V by 3 bases; bases with no gene match: 11. Germline lookup yields CDR1 MGHRA and CDR2 YSYEKL. CDR3 sequence reads: CASSQAPDRGWDYGYTF. The CDR3 DNA reads TGCGCCAGCAGCCAGGCTCCGGACAGGGGTTGGGACTATGGCTACACCTTC.

The J gene is TRBJ2-7, the V gene TRBV18, with D possibly matching TRBD1 (6 bases). V lost 1 base, J lost 0 bases, and 16 bases lay in between. Germline-derived CDR1 and CDR2 are KGHSH and LQKENI. The CDR3 runs 17 residues. The CDR3 bases are TGTGCCAGCTCACCACGCAGGGGTCTATCGAGCTCCTACGAGCAGTACTTC. Residues: CASSPRRGLSSSYEQYF.

The gene calls are TRBV18 and TRBJ2-5, with 10 bases fitting TRBD1. Germline CDR1 KGHSH, CDR2 LQKENI. J was trimmed by 2 bases and V by 6 bases; bases with no gene match: 9. The length of the CDR3 is 16 residues. Here the CDR3 reads CASSIIRDRGQETQYF. The DNA of the CDR3 is TGTGCCAGCTCCATCATCAGGGACAGGGGACAAGAGACCCAGTACTTC.

V and J are TRBV7-8 and TRBJ2-2; 7 bases fit TRBD2. Trimming removed 4 bases from V and 0 bases from J; junction bases left unmatched: 2. Germline values: CDR1 SGHVS, CDR2 FQNEAQ. The CDR3 consists of 15 residues. The CDR3: CASSSSGANTGELFF. DNA for the CDR3: TGTGCCAGCAGCTCTAGCGGCGCGAACACCGGGGAGCTGTTTTTT. Drawing the rest from reference TRBV7-8 and TRBJ2-2, the complete variable domain is GAGVSQSPRYKVAKRGQDVALRCDPISGHVSLFWYQQALGQGPEFLTYFQNEAQLDKSGLPSDRFFAERPEGSVSTLKIQRTQQEDSAVYLCASSSSGANTGELFFGEGSRLTVL.

This clone was detected only a few times. The J gene is TRBJ2-7, the V gene TRBV28; 7 bases fit TRBD2. CDR3 length: 13 residues. Germline V gives CDR1 MDHEN, CDR2 SYDVKM. V shed 8 bases, J shed 0 bases, and the junction held 4 bases outside the gene matches. The chain's CDR3 is CASWGLTSYEQYF. The DNA for the CDR3 is TGTGCCAGCTGGGGACTAACCTCCTACGAGCAGTACTTC.